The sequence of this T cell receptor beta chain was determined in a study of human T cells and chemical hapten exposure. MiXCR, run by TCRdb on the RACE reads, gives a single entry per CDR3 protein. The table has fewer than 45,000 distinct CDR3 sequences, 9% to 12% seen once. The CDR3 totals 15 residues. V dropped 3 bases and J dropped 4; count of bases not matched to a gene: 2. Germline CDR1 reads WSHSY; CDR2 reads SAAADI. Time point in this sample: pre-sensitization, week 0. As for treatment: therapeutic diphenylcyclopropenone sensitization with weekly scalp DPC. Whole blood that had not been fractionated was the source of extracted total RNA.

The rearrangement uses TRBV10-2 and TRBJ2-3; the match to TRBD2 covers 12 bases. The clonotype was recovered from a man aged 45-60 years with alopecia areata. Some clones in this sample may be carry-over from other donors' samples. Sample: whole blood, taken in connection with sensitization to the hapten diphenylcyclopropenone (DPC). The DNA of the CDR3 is TGCGCCAGCAGTGAAGGACTAGCGGGACCAGATACGCAGTATTTT. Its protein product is CASSEGLAGPDTQYF.